This T cell receptor beta chain appears in the sequencing data of a study of shared clonotypes between healthy human individuals. Notes on the study in general: Clonotype sharing among donors, it was expected, would be affected by sequencing depth.

As concerns this clone: What it binds is not known.

CDR1 is SGHNT, CDR2 YYREEE, per germline (reference sequence). This CDR3 region has 16 residues. V was cut by 1 base and J by 4 bases, with 17 bases left in between. Data came from immunoSEQ multiplex PCR; TCRdb stores just in-frame clones and leaves some out. The table records a few million clones, approximately 90% of them present only once. The chain is built from TRBV5-4 and TRBJ2-5; D is undetermined. This clonotype was obtained from a man in his late teens or twenties in good health. Sequencing input: naive CD4+ T cells sorted from blood. Subset meaning: CD45RA+ positively selected. The CDR3 is CASSLSAQQGRETQYF. For the CDR3, the DNA is TGTGCCAGCAGCTTGTCTGCCCAACAAGGTAGAGAGACCCAGTACTTC.